The clone carrying this T cell receptor (beta chain) was seen a handful of times. Its antigen remains unidentified. The sample is drawn from a study of beta chain features in type 1 diabetes. Overall study context: Across all samples, about 110,000,000 sorted cells were examined.

Study-level points and caveats: Type 1 diabetes patients showed a moderate but significant shortening of TCRB CDR3s in all four CD4+ subsets.

Expressed TCRB transcripts were sequenced because the entire RNA isolate underwent reverse transcription. Several million reads on average were seen across naive, central memory and regulatory T cell samples. Only in-frame clones appear in the TCRdb table, and some are missing; sequencing was by immunoSEQ multiplex PCR. The table has 600,000 or so clones, 9.5% to 15% seen once. The CDR3 covers 16 residues. In germline, CDR1 is SGHTA, CDR2 FQGNSA. V lost 4 bases and J 0 bases, leaving 13 bases between the germline ends. This chain joins TRBV7-2 and TRBJ2-1, with D possibly TRBD1 on 6 matching bases. The sequence was collected from a man aged 30 to 39 with type 1 diabetes. The sequenced sample was naive CD4+ T cells from blood. CDR3 nucleotide sequence: TGTGCCAGCAGCTCCCAGGGGCAGAGCTCCTACAATGAGCAGTTCTTC. It translates to CASSSQGQSSYNEQFF. Based on the CDR3 plus reference TRBV7-2 and TRBJ2-1, the full variable domain is GAGVSQSPSNKVTEKGKDVELRCDPISGHTALYWYRQSLGQGLEFLIYFQGNSAPDKSGLPSDRFSAERTGGSVSTLTIQRTQQEDSAVYLCASSSQGQSSYNEQFFGPGTRLTVL.